These T cell receptor beta chains were read from a single sample in a study of identical twins. TCRdb passed the 5' RACE reads through MiXCR, listing each CDR3 protein once. The sample yields 600,000 to 850,000 distinct CDR3 sequences, roughly 20% seen once. The sample was also reused in another study, on T cells expressing NK-cell markers.

The sequenced sample consisted of PBMCs. The receptors come from a woman under 30 in good health. Both conserved end residues are part of each CDR3. Each record gives: clone size, D gene, J gene, V gene, CDR3 protein, CDR3 DNA. D genes are given only for firm matches. Not every row has a clone size; where given, it reads once, few, many or a size class.

clone size: once
D gene: -
J gene: TRBJ2-7
V gene: TRBV12-3/TRBV12-4
CDR3 protein: CASSLAEGGYEHYF
CDR3 DNA: TGTGCCAGCAGTCTGGCGGAGGGAGGCTACGAGCACTACTTC

clone size: few
D gene: -
J gene: TRBJ2-7
V gene: TRBV11-2
CDR3 protein: CASSLESSPYEQYF
CDR3 DNA: TGTGCCAGCAGCTTAGAATCGAGTCCCTACGAGCAGTACTTC

clone size: -
D gene: -
J gene: TRBJ1-2
V gene: TRBV6-1
CDR3 protein: CASSSGQFVRGYTF
CDR3 DNA: TGTGCCAGCAGCTCCGGACAGTTTGTACGTGGCTACACCTTC

clone size: -
D gene: -
J gene: TRBJ2-6
V gene: TRBV6-5
CDR3 protein: CASSWTPNPSGANVLTF
CDR3 DNA: TGTGCCAGCAGTTGGACACCGAACCCCTCTGGGGCCAACGTCCTGACTTTC

clone size: few
D gene: TRBD1
J gene: TRBJ2-3
V gene: TRBV20-1
CDR3 protein: CSARVAGQGDTDTQYF
CDR3 DNA: TGCAGTGCTAGGGTCGCAGGACAGGGCGATACAGATACGCAGTATTTT

clone size: -
D gene: -
J gene: TRBJ1-5
V gene: TRBV6-5
CDR3 protein: CASGINQPQHF
CDR3 DNA: TGTGCCAGCGGGATCAATCAGCCCCAGCATTTT

clone size: few
D gene: -
J gene: TRBJ2-1
V gene: TRBV10-3
CDR3 protein: CAISESGGHINEQFF
CDR3 DNA: TGTGCCATCAGTGAGTCGGGCGGACACATCAATGAGCAGTTCTTC

clone size: few
D gene: -
J gene: TRBJ2-1
V gene: TRBV3-1
CDR3 protein: CASSQVGTGPFF
CDR3 DNA: TGTGCCAGCAGCCAAGTGGGAACAGGGCCGTTCTTC

clone size: -
D gene: TRBD2
J gene: TRBJ2-1
V gene: TRBV30
CDR3 protein: CAWSAGRLVEQFF
CDR3 DNA: TGTGCCTGGAGTGCCGGGAGGTTGGTTGAGCAGTTCTTC

clone size: -
D gene: -
J gene: TRBJ2-4
V gene: TRBV7-8
CDR3 protein: CASSLWWKNIQYF
CDR3 DNA: TGTGCCAGCAGCTTATGGTGGAAAAACATTCAGTACTTC

clone size: few
D gene: TRBD2
J gene: TRBJ2-1
V gene: TRBV6-5
CDR3 protein: CASSYTSGRAGDEQFF
CDR3 DNA: TGTGCCAGCAGTTATACTAGCGGGAGGGCAGGGGATGAGCAGTTCTTC

clone size: few
D gene: -
J gene: TRBJ2-7
V gene: TRBV9
CDR3 protein: CASSVETGASYEQYF
CDR3 DNA: TGTGCCAGCAGCGTAGAGACAGGAGCCTCCTACGAGCAGTACTTC

clone size: few
D gene: TRBD2
J gene: TRBJ2-7
V gene: TRBV5-1
CDR3 protein: CASSLLAGQNYEQYF
CDR3 DNA: TGCGCCAGCAGCTTGCTAGCGGGACAGAACTACGAGCAGTACTTC

clone size: -
D gene: TRBD2
J gene: TRBJ2-2
V gene: TRBV11-2
CDR3 protein: CASSTRMTSGTSNTGELFF
CDR3 DNA: TGTGCCAGCAGCACAAGAATGACTAGCGGGACTTCGAACACCGGGGAGCTGTTTTTT

clone size: few
D gene: -
J gene: TRBJ1-6
V gene: TRBV5-1
CDR3 protein: CASRGGTVSSYNSPLHF
CDR3 DNA: TGCGCCAGCAGGGGTGGGACGGTCAGTTCCTATAATTCACCCCTCCACTTT

clone size: -
D gene: -
J gene: TRBJ2-1
V gene: TRBV7-9
CDR3 protein: CASSPRERSSYNEQFF
CDR3 DNA: TGTGCCAGCAGCCCCAGGGAGCGGAGCTCCTACAATGAGCAGTTCTTC

clone size: -
D gene: TRBD1
J gene: TRBJ1-1
V gene: TRBV7-9
CDR3 protein: CASSLEDRARTEAFF
CDR3 DNA: TGTGCCAGCAGCTTAGAGGACAGGGCGAGGACTGAAGCTTTCTTT

clone size: -
D gene: -
J gene: TRBJ2-1
V gene: TRBV5-6
CDR3 protein: CASSLVYIYNEQFF
CDR3 DNA: TGTGCCAGCAGCTTGGTATATATCTACAATGAGCAGTTCTTC

clone size: few
D gene: -
J gene: TRBJ1-1
V gene: TRBV7-9
CDR3 protein: CASRVGAYTEAFF
CDR3 DNA: TGTGCCAGCAGGGTGGGTGCGTACACTGAAGCTTTCTTT

clone size: -
D gene: -
J gene: TRBJ2-1
V gene: TRBV20-1
CDR3 protein: CSATTQMSNEQFF
CDR3 DNA: TGCAGTGCTACGACACAGATGTCCAATGAGCAGTTCTTC

clone size: -
D gene: TRBD2
J gene: TRBJ2-1
V gene: TRBV30
CDR3 protein: CAWSVHLAAPIF
CDR3 DNA: TGTGCCTGGAGTGTACACCTAGCGGCTCCGATCTTC

clone size: many
D gene: TRBD1
J gene: TRBJ1-1
V gene: TRBV5-1
CDR3 protein: CASSVSGTGNTEAFF
CDR3 DNA: TGCGCCAGCAGCGTATCCGGGACAGGGAACACTGAAGCTTTCTTT

clone size: -
D gene: -
J gene: TRBJ2-3
V gene: TRBV7-9
CDR3 protein: CASSLQGRSTDTQYF
CDR3 DNA: TGTGCCAGCAGTCTTCAAGGGCGCTCCACAGATACGCAGTATTTT

clone size: few
D gene: -
J gene: TRBJ2-3
V gene: TRBV30
CDR3 protein: CAFHGGRGIADTQYF
CDR3 DNA: TGTGCCTTCCATGGGGGGCGAGGGATTGCAGATACGCAGTATTTT

clone size: -
D gene: TRBD1
J gene: TRBJ1-1
V gene: TRBV12-3/TRBV12-4
CDR3 protein: CASSGRQGADKAFF
CDR3 DNA: TGTGCCAGCAGTGGACGACAGGGGGCGGACAAAGCTTTCTTT

clone size: -
D gene: -
J gene: TRBJ1-1
V gene: TRBV20-1
CDR3 protein: CSAEMDRVAFF
CDR3 DNA: TGCAGTGCCGAGATGGACCGTGTAGCTTTCTTT

clone size: few
D gene: -
J gene: TRBJ2-3
V gene: TRBV20-1
CDR3 protein: CSAVELYPSTDTQYF
CDR3 DNA: TGCAGTGCTGTCGAACTATATCCGAGCACAGATACGCAGTATTTT

clone size: -
D gene: -
J gene: TRBJ2-3
V gene: TRBV29-1
CDR3 protein: CSAVTGSEADTQYF
CDR3 DNA: TGCAGCGCCGTTACAGGGTCGGAGGCAGATACGCAGTATTTT

clone size: -
D gene: TRBD1
J gene: TRBJ1-1
V gene: TRBV12-3/TRBV12-4
CDR3 protein: CASSPTGLTEAFF
CDR3 DNA: TGTGCCAGCAGTCCGACAGGGCTCACTGAAGCTTTCTTT

clone size: -
D gene: TRBD2
J gene: TRBJ2-1
V gene: TRBV5-5
CDR3 protein: CASSFGAGGLVEQFF
CDR3 DNA: TGTGCCAGCAGCTTTGGGGCGGGGGGGCTAGTTGAGCAGTTCTTC

clone size: many
D gene: TRBD2
J gene: TRBJ2-7
V gene: TRBV29-1
CDR3 protein: CSVEDPSGMYEQYF
CDR3 DNA: TGCAGCGTTGAAGATCCTAGCGGGATGTACGAGCAGTACTTC

clone size: few
D gene: -
J gene: TRBJ2-3
V gene: TRBV25-1
CDR3 protein: CASSVRRGPLDTQYF
CDR3 DNA: TGTGCCAGCAGTGTAAGGAGGGGGCCTCTAGATACGCAGTATTTT

clone size: -
D gene: TRBD2
J gene: TRBJ2-7
V gene: TRBV15
CDR3 protein: CATSREGTSGSYEQYF
CDR3 DNA: TGTGCCACCAGCAGAGAAGGGACTAGCGGGTCCTACGAGCAGTACTTC

clone size: -
D gene: -
J gene: TRBJ2-7
V gene: TRBV4-2
CDR3 protein: CASSQGDGGRLEQYF
CDR3 DNA: TGTGCCAGCAGCCAAGGGGACGGGGGGCGGTTAGAGCAGTACTTC

clone size: few
D gene: TRBD2
J gene: TRBJ2-3
V gene: TRBV20-1
CDR3 protein: CSATPMGLAGADTQYF
CDR3 DNA: TGCAGTGCCACCCCCATGGGACTAGCGGGAGCAGATACGCAGTATTTT

clone size: -
D gene: TRBD2
J gene: TRBJ2-2
V gene: TRBV12-3/TRBV12-4
CDR3 protein: CASSSTSGRINTGELFF
CDR3 DNA: TGTGCCAGCAGTTCGACTAGCGGGAGGATTAACACCGGGGAGCTGTTTTTT

clone size: many
D gene: -
J gene: TRBJ2-1
V gene: TRBV7-7
CDR3 protein: CASSLEAGVGQFF
CDR3 DNA: TGTGCCAGCAGCTTAGAGGCCGGGGTTGGGCAGTTCTTC

clone size: -
D gene: -
J gene: TRBJ2-7
V gene: TRBV29-1
CDR3 protein: CSVEAGWGLGEQYF
CDR3 DNA: TGCAGCGTTGAAGCAGGGTGGGGGCTAGGTGAGCAGTACTTC

clone size: -
D gene: -
J gene: TRBJ2-7
V gene: TRBV5-1
CDR3 protein: CASSSGRPSSYEQYF
CDR3 DNA: TGCGCCAGCTCCTCCGGACGTCCGAGCTCCTACGAGCAGTACTTC

clone size: many
D gene: -
J gene: TRBJ2-7
V gene: TRBV12-3/TRBV12-4
CDR3 protein: CASSLRSGKSEQYF
CDR3 DNA: TGTGCCAGCAGTTTAAGGTCCGGGAAAAGCGAGCAGTACTTC

clone size: few
D gene: -
J gene: TRBJ1-3
V gene: TRBV18
CDR3 protein: CASSPFGGLSGNTIYF
CDR3 DNA: TGTGCCAGCTCACCATTCGGGGGGCTTTCTGGAAACACCATATATTTT

clone size: -
D gene: -
J gene: TRBJ1-6
V gene: TRBV4-3
CDR3 protein: CASSQDQENSPLHF
CDR3 DNA: TGCGCCAGCAGCCAAGACCAGGAGAATTCACCCCTCCACTTT

clone size: -
D gene: -
J gene: TRBJ2-7
V gene: TRBV7-2
CDR3 protein: CASSRPGPTYEQYF
CDR3 DNA: TGTGCCAGCAGCCGCCCGGGACCCACCTACGAGCAGTACTTC

clone size: -
D gene: -
J gene: TRBJ2-3
V gene: TRBV20-1
CDR3 protein: CSAERRDALNIHTDTQYF
CDR3 DNA: TGCAGTGCTGAGAGGAGGGACGCATTAAATATACACACAGATACGCAGTATTTT

clone size: -
D gene: TRBD1
J gene: TRBJ1-3
V gene: TRBV7-3
CDR3 protein: CASSLGRGAGNTIYF
CDR3 DNA: TGTGCCAGCAGCTTAGGCAGGGGGGCAGGAAACACCATATATTTT

clone size: -
D gene: TRBD1
J gene: TRBJ2-1
V gene: TRBV12-3/TRBV12-4
CDR3 protein: CASLPRQGSEQFF
CDR3 DNA: TGTGCCAGCCTACCGCGACAGGGCAGTGAGCAGTTCTTC

clone size: few
D gene: -
J gene: TRBJ2-3
V gene: TRBV5-6
CDR3 protein: CASSLALSNTDTQYF
CDR3 DNA: TGTGCCAGCAGCTTAGCCCTGTCAAACACAGATACGCAGTATTTT

clone size: many
D gene: TRBD2
J gene: TRBJ2-1
V gene: TRBV13
CDR3 protein: CASSSGLAVDEQFF
CDR3 DNA: TGTGCCAGCAGCTCCGGACTAGCGGTCGATGAGCAGTTCTTC

clone size: few
D gene: TRBD1
J gene: TRBJ2-7
V gene: TRBV7-3
CDR3 protein: CASSLTGSDEQYF
CDR3 DNA: TGTGCCAGCAGCTTGACAGGGTCTGACGAGCAGTACTTC

clone size: few
D gene: -
J gene: TRBJ2-1
V gene: TRBV18
CDR3 protein: CASSPPSLYNEQFF
CDR3 DNA: TGTGCCAGCTCACCACCGTCCCTGTACAATGAGCAGTTCTTC

clone size: -
D gene: -
J gene: TRBJ2-2
V gene: TRBV5-1
CDR3 protein: CASSLEAPSKAGELFF
CDR3 DNA: TGCGCCAGCAGCTTGGAGGCTCCCTCCAAGGCCGGGGAGCTGTTTTTT

clone size: -
D gene: TRBD2
J gene: TRBJ2-5
V gene: TRBV12-3/TRBV12-4
CDR3 protein: CASTSRRLAGVQETQYF
CDR3 DNA: TGTGCCAGCACCTCACGCCGTCTAGCGGGTGTCCAAGAGACCCAGTACTTC

clone size: few
D gene: -
J gene: TRBJ1-6
V gene: TRBV30
CDR3 protein: CAWNTFGTLHF
CDR3 DNA: TGTGCCTGGAACACTTTCGGAACCCTCCACTTT

clone size: -
D gene: -
J gene: TRBJ1-2
V gene: TRBV11-3
CDR3 protein: CASSLAAMHGYTF
CDR3 DNA: TGTGCCAGCAGCTTAGCGGCCATGCATGGCTACACCTTC

clone size: few
D gene: -
J gene: TRBJ2-2
V gene: TRBV7-2
CDR3 protein: CASSFDLGGVTGELFF
CDR3 DNA: TGTGCCAGCAGCTTTGACTTAGGGGGGGTCACCGGGGAGCTGTTTTTT

clone size: -
D gene: -
J gene: TRBJ1-1
V gene: TRBV29-1
CDR3 protein: CSVVGAVNTEAFF
CDR3 DNA: TGCAGCGTTGTCGGGGCAGTGAACACTGAAGCTTTCTTT

clone size: few
D gene: -
J gene: TRBJ1-2
V gene: TRBV19
CDR3 protein: CASSSEYTNYGYTF
CDR3 DNA: TGTGCCAGTAGTTCAGAGTATACTAACTATGGCTACACCTTC

clone size: few
D gene: -
J gene: TRBJ2-4
V gene: TRBV7-8
CDR3 protein: CASSSYGTERIQYF
CDR3 DNA: TGTGCCAGCAGCTCCTACGGGACGGAACGTATTCAGTACTTC

clone size: -
D gene: -
J gene: TRBJ2-1
V gene: TRBV5-1
CDR3 protein: CASSPTGPYDNEQFF
CDR3 DNA: TGCGCCAGCAGCCCTACGGGGCCTTACGACAATGAGCAGTTCTTC